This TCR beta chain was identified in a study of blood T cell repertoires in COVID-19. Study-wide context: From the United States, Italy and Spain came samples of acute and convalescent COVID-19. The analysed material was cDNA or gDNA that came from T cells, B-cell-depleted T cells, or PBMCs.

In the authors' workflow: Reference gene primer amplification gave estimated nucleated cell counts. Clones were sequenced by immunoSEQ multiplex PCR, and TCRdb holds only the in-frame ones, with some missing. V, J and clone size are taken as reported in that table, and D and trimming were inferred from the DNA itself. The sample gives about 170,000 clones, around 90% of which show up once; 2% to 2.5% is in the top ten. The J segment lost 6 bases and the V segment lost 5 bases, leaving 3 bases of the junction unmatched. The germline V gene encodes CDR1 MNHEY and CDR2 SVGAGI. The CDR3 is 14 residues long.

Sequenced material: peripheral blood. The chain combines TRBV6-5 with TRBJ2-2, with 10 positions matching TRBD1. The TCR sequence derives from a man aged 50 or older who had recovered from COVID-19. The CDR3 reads CASSLGQGSGELFF. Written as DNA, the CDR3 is TGTGCCAGCAGTCTGGGACAGGGGTCCGGGGAGCTGTTTTTT.